These 30 T cell receptor beta chains were sequenced from one sample in a study of blood T cell repertoires in COVID-19. The table came from immunoSEQ multiplex PCR; TCRdb's copy has only in-frame clones and leaves some out. This repertoire shows tens of thousands of clones, approximately 84% found once; its top ten account for less than 4.5%. The sample was peripheral blood. The receptors shown here come from a man in his fifties or sixties with active COVID-19.

The chain uses TRBV5-6 and TRBJ1-1; D uncertain. Germline values: CDR1 SGHDT, CDR2 YYEEEE. With 2 bases removed from V and 1 base from J, the gap between germline ends came to 9 bases. The CDR3 runs 14 residues. In nucleotides, the CDR3 is TGTGCCAGCAGCTTTGTCAGAACGAACACTGAAGCTTTCTTT. Its protein is CASSFVRTNTEAFF.

The chain employs TRBV27 and TRBJ2-5; D is possibly TRBD1 (6 bases). Deletions cut 5 bases from V and 7 bases from J, with 20 bases between. CDR3 length equals 15 residues. Germline CDR1 MNHEY, CDR2 SMNVEV (reference sequence). The CDR3 DNA reads as TGTGCCAGCAGTCAAAAACAGGGCCGCCGTGGGACCCAGTACTTC. It translates to CASSQKQGRRGTQYF.

This clone was seen just once. The rearrangement links TRBV6-5 to TRBJ2-3; TRBD2 agrees at 8 bases. Looked up from germline, CDR1 is MNHEY and CDR2 is SVGAGI. The CDR3 has 15 residues. Trimming took 5 bases from V and 1 from J; bases not matched to a gene: 5. CDR3 in DNA: TGTGCCAGCAGTCCGCTTAGCGGGGGCACAGATACGCAGTATTTT. Residues: CASSPLSGGTDTQYF.

V and J are TRBV9 and TRBJ2-1; 9 nucleotides align to TRBD2. The CDR3 is 15 residues long. The trim removed 0 bases at V and 4 bases at J, leaving 2 bases unmatched. Germline V gives CDR1 SGDLS, CDR2 YYNGEE. In DNA form, the CDR3 reads TGTGCCAGCAGCGTAGGCGGGGGGGTTTACAATGAGCAGTTCTTC. Translating gives CASSVGGGVYNEQFF.

The chain uses TRBV29-1 and TRBJ2-5; TRBD2 is a possible D gene (5 bases). The CDR3 runs 14 residues. V was clipped by 5 bases and J by 5 bases, with 18 bases between them. The V gene's germline CDR1 is SQVTM and CDR2 ANQGSEA. CDR3 residues: CSVNLSGNWETQYF. CDR3 nucleotide sequence: TGCAGCGTTAACTTGTCGGGGAATTGGGAGACCCAGTACTTC. The entire variable domain, with the rest obtained from reference TRBV29-1 and TRBJ2-5, is as follows: SAVISQKPSRDICQRGTSLTIQCQVDSQVTMMFWYRQQPGQSLTLIATANQGSEATYESGFVIDKFPISRPNLTFSTLTVSNMSPEDSSIYLCSVNLSGNWETQYFGPGTRLLVL.

The genes are TRBV9 and TRBJ1-2, with D possibly being TRBD1 (5 bases). V gave up 2 bases and J gave up 8 bases, with 19 bases separating them. The germline V gene has CDR1 SGDLS and CDR2 YYNGEE. The CDR3 runs 15 residues. The DNA for the CDR3 is TGTGCCAGCAGCGTCGGCTTAGGAGGGGAAGGGGGCTACACCTTC. Translating it yields CASSVGLGGEGGYTF.

The chain combines TRBV7-6 with TRBJ2-3; 8 bases line up with TRBD2. Trimming removed 5 bases from V and 5 bases from J; junction bases left unmatched: 6. Germline V gene lookup returns CDR1 SGHVS and CDR2 FNYEAQ. The CDR3 contains 14 residues. CDR3 loop: CASSPAGEGDTQYF. Written as DNA, the CDR3 is TGTGCCAGCAGCCCAGCGGGGGAAGGAGATACGCAGTATTTT. The full variable domain, rest sourced from reference TRBV7-6 and TRBJ2-3, is GAGVSQSPRYKVTKRGQDVALRCDPISGHVSLYWYRQALGQGPEFLTYFNYEAQQDKSGLPNDRFSAERPEGSISTLTIQRTEQRDSAMYRCASSPAGEGDTQYFGPGTRLTVL.

The chain joins TRBV7-2 to TRBJ2-1, with TRBD1 matching 9 bases. Losses at the gene ends were 1 base for V and 9 bases for J; bases not matched to a gene: 7. This CDR3 comprises 15 residues. The germline CDR1 and CDR2 sequences are SGHTA and FQGNSA. The CDR3 loop reads CASSLGGTGRAEQFF. The CDR3 DNA is TGTGCCAGCAGCTTAGGAGGGACAGGGCGAGCTGAGCAGTTCTTC.

V usage is TRBV10-1 and J usage is TRBJ1-5, with 8 bases fitting TRBD1. CDR3 length equals 14 residues. Germline-derived CDR1 and CDR2 are WNHNN and SYGVQD (reference sequence). The CDR3 protein is CALQRRQGNQPQHF. The CDR3, as DNA: TGCGCACTGCAGCGTCGACAGGGGAATCAGCCCCAGCATTTT.

This chain uses TRBV4-3 with TRBJ1-3, with TRBD1 identical over 9 bases. There are 14 residues in the CDR3. CDR1 and CDR2 (germline): LGHNA, YSLEER. V lost 3 bases, J lost 6 bases, and 3 bases stayed unmatched. For the CDR3, the DNA is TGCGCCAGCAGCCAGACACAGGGGGCAAACACCATATATTTT. Translation gives CASSQTQGANTIYF.

V is TRBV19 and J is TRBJ2-2, with 7 bases identical to TRBD2. This CDR3 is 14 amino acids long. Germline CDR1 reads LNHDA; CDR2 reads SQIVND (reference sequence). The ends lost 5 bases at V and 6 bases at J; junction bases unmatched: 6. This CDR3 reads CASSWGGDPGELFF. CDR3 bases: TGTGCCAGTAGTTGGGGAGGGGACCCCGGGGAGCTGTTTTTT.

J is TRBJ2-7 and V is TRBV18; D is uncertain. CDR3 length equals 12 residues. Germline values: CDR1 KGHSH, CDR2 LQKENI. V lost 5 bases to trimming and J lost 1 base, with 6 bases between them. CDR3 sequence reads: CASSVNSYEQYF. The CDR3 DNA follows: TGTGCCAGCTCAGTCAATTCCTACGAGCAGTACTTC.

The CDR3 here is CASSLTRRDGETQYF. CDR3 coding DNA: TGTGCCAGCAGCTTGACGAGGAGGGATGGGGAGACCCAGTACTTC. The chain joins TRBV5-4 to TRBJ2-5, with a tentative D call TRBD2 (6 bases). Deletions cut 1 base from V and 5 bases from J, with 15 bases between. CDR1 is SGHNT, CDR2 YYREEE, per germline (reference sequence). The CDR3 runs 15 residues.

The rearrangement joins TRBV5-6 to TRBJ2-5; 13 bases align to TRBD2. CDR3 length equals 16 residues. V shed 4 bases and J 5 bases; nucleotides not matched to a gene: 8. Germline CDR1 SGHDT, CDR2 YYEEEE. The CDR3 coding sequence is TGTGCCAGCAGCCACGGGACTAGCGGGGCGAGGGAGACCCAGTACTTC. It is translated as CASSHGTSGARETQYF.

V gene TRBV18 combines with J gene TRBJ2-5; D unresolved. The CDR3 is made up of 16 amino acids. Trimming shortened V by 3 bases and J by 4 bases, and 18 bases separated the two germline ends. Germline V gene sequence: CDR1 KGHSH, CDR2 LQKENI. The CDR3 bases are TGTGCCAGCTCACCGGCACACGTAATCCCCCCAGAGACCCAGTACTTC. Its protein product is CASSPAHVIPPETQYF.

The V call is TRBV28, the J call TRBJ1-1; D gene unclear. Trimming took off 5 bases at V and 10 bases at J, with 17 bases between the two ends. The CDR3 has 13 residues. CDR1 and CDR2 from the germline V gene are MDHEN and SYDVKM. This CDR3 reads CASSPTTSPGAFF. CDR3 DNA sequence: TGTGCCAGCAGTCCGACAACTAGCCCAGGAGCTTTCTTT.

The V gene is TRBV10-3, the J gene TRBJ2-3; 11 bases align to TRBD2. This CDR3 has 17 residues. The germline V gene has CDR1 ENHRY and CDR2 SYGVKD. With V trimmed by 0 bases and J by 2 bases, 4 bases remained unmatched. Here the CDR3 DNA reads TGTGCCATCAGTGAGTCCCTAGCGGGGGGCCCCACAGATACGCAGTATTTT. Translated: CAISESLAGGPTDTQYF.

The V gene is TRBV29-1, the J gene TRBJ1-2; D gene uncertain. This CDR3 has 12 residues. Germline V gene lookup returns CDR1 SQVTM and CDR2 ANQGSEA. V was pared by 4 bases and J by 1 base, with 7 bases between. The CDR3 here is CSVAGFNYGYTF. In DNA form, the CDR3 reads TGCAGCGTTGCAGGATTTAACTATGGCTACACCTTC.

The J gene is TRBJ2-1, the V gene TRBV19; 7 nucleotides match TRBD2. V gave up 7 bases and J gave up 5 bases; unmatched junction bases: 8. The CDR3 loop spans 14 amino acids. Per the germline V gene, CDR1 is LNHDA and CDR2 is SQIVND (reference sequence). The CDR3: CASTFGGDHNEQFF. Here the CDR3 DNA reads TGTGCCAGTACATTTGGGGGGGATCACAATGAGCAGTTCTTC.

The chain is built from TRBV9 and TRBJ2-5; possibly TRBD2 for D (5 bases). The CDR3 sequence is 13 residues long. V was clipped by 0 bases and J by 10 bases, with 13 bases between them. Germline V gives CDR1 SGDLS, CDR2 YYNGEE. CDR3 sequence: CASSVGLSSNQYF. The CDR3 bases are TGTGCCAGCAGCGTAGGACTAAGCAGTAACCAGTACTTC.

This sequence joins TRBV6-2 or TRBV6-3 and TRBJ2-5, with 10 bases fitting TRBD1. Germline V gene sequence: CDR1 MNHEY, CDR2 SVGEGT. The CDR3 has 15 residues. V was clipped by 0 bases and J by 7 bases; unmatched bases: 5. CDR3 residues: CASSYSLGTGVTQYF. CDR3 sequence (DNA): TGTGCCAGCAGTTACTCGTTGGGGACAGGGGTGACCCAGTACTTC.

In the case of this clone: The junction does not match germline at one end; this may be a read error. The chain is built from TRBV6-5 and TRBJ1-2, with D maybe TRBD1 (6 bases). The V gene's germline CDR1 is MNHEY and CDR2 SVGAGI. The CDR3 covers 13 residues. Here the CDR3 reads CASSKRDTYSYTF. The CDR3 bases are TGTGCCAGCAGCAAAAGGGACACCTATAGCTACACCTTC.

The V call is TRBV11-2, the J call TRBJ1-5; 9 bases are shared with TRBD1. From germline, CDR1 is SGHAT and CDR2 FQNNGV. V lost 3 bases, J lost 2 bases, and 2 bases stayed unmatched. The CDR3 extends over 15 amino acids. CDR3 residues: CASSLGQGGNQPQHF. For the CDR3, the DNA is TGTGCCAGCAGCTTGGGACAGGGTGGCAATCAGCCCCAGCATTTT. Full variable domain (remainder filled in from reference TRBV11-2 and TRBJ1-5): EAGVAQSPRYKIIEKRQSVAFWCNPISGHATLYWYQQILGQGPKLLIQFQNNGVVDDSQLPKDRFSAERLKGVDSTLKIQPAKLEDSAVYLCASSLGQGGNQPQHFGDGTRLSIL.

This clone was observed a handful of times. The chain recombines TRBV25-1 with TRBJ1-6; 9 bases map to TRBD1. With V trimmed by 3 bases and J by 9 bases, 6 bases remained unmatched. CDR1 is MGHDK, CDR2 SYGVNS, per germline. The CDR3 runs to 15 residues. CDR3: CASSDGQGMGSPLHF. DNA of the CDR3: TGTGCCAGCAGTGACGGACAGGGGATGGGTTCACCCCTCCACTTT. Variable domain in full (rest from reference TRBV25-1 and TRBJ1-6): EADIYQTPRYLVIGTGKKITLECSQTMGHDKMYWYQQDPGMELHLIHYSYGVNSTEKGDLSSESTVSRIRTEHFPLTLESARPSHTSQYLCASSDGQGMGSPLHFGNGTRLTVT.

In its sample, this clone was seen once. The chain has TRBV6-4 and TRBJ2-3; 9 nucleotides agree with TRBD1. V lost 2 bases to trimming and J lost 5 bases; unmatched junction nucleotides: 5. Germline V gene sequence: CDR1 MRHNA, CDR2 SNTAGT. This CDR3 region has 15 residues. The DNA for the CDR3 is TGTGCCAGCAGTGACCGGGACAGGGACTTAGATACGCAGTATTTT. Translating gives CASSDRDRDLDTQYF.

This clone was detected a few times. The J gene is TRBJ1-4, the V gene TRBV5-1, with 7 bases fitting TRBD1. The CDR3 spans 17 residues. The V gene end was trimmed by 4 bases and the J gene end by 8 bases; junction bases not matched to a gene: 17. CDR1 SGHRS and CDR2 YFSETQ come from the germline V gene. In DNA, the CDR3 is TGCGCCAGCAGCCAGGATTTATCACAGGGGTCATTAGAAAAACTGTTTTTT. Amino acids: CASSQDLSQGSLEKLFF.

The gene calls are TRBV5-5 and TRBJ1-1; 9 bases fit TRBD1. This CDR3 is 14 amino acids long. Germline trimming cut 4 bases from V and 3 bases from J; bases unmatched to any gene: 4. Germline CDR1 and CDR2: SGHKS and YYEKEE (reference sequence). The CDR3 spells CASSPGQGDTEAFF. The DNA of the CDR3 is TGTGCCAGCAGCCCGGGACAGGGAGACACTGAAGCTTTCTTT.

The rearrangement joins TRBV19 to TRBJ2-5; 8 bases align to TRBD1. The germline V gene has CDR1 LNHDA and CDR2 SQIVND (reference sequence). V was clipped by 2 bases and J by 3 bases; unmatched bases: 11. The CDR3 runs 17 residues. CDR3 nucleotides: TGTGCCAGTAGTATATTTCCTCCGGCAGGGGGCGAAGAGACCCAGTACTTC. Its protein product is CASSIFPPAGGEETQYF. Full variable domain (remainder filled in from reference TRBV19 and TRBJ2-5): DGGITQSPKYLFRKEGQNVTLSCEQNLNHDAMYWYRQDPGQGLRLIYYSQIVNDFQKGDIAEGYSVSREKKESFPLTVTSAQKNPTAFYLCASSIFPPAGGEETQYFGPGTRLLVL.

The genes are TRBV6-5 and TRBJ2-7; D gene uncertain. The V end lost 8 bases, the J end lost 0 bases, and 17 bases lay between the germline ends. This CDR3 contains 15 residues. Germline V gives CDR1 MNHEY, CDR2 SVGAGI. CDR3 residues: CASEWIHRSSYEQYF. The CDR3 bases are TGTGCCAGCGAATGGATACACAGAAGCTCCTACGAGCAGTACTTC.

The chain recombines TRBV6-5 with TRBJ1-6; TRBD1 agrees at 9 bases. The CDR3 runs to 15 residues. V was pared by 6 bases and J by 4 bases, with 4 bases of the junction left unmatched. Germline V lookup: CDR1 MNHEY, CDR2 SVGAGI. DNA for the CDR3: TGTGCCAGCAGGGGACAGGGCCTTTATAATTCACCCCTCCACTTT. Its protein product is CASRGQGLYNSPLHF.